This record concerns one T cell receptor (beta chain) sequence. Generated by immunoSEQ multiplex PCR, the TCRdb table keeps only in-frame clones and is missing some. The table has about 2.4 million clones, 85% to 95% seen once. This entry is derived from a study of shared clonotypes between healthy human individuals. V shed 3 bases and J shed 2 bases, with 14 bases lying between them. The CDR3 spans 16 residues. The germline gives CDR1 MNHEY, CDR2 SMNVEV (reference sequence). Sequencing used naive CD4+ T cells sorted from blood. As to subset: CD45RA+ positively selected. The origin of this receptor is a man younger than 35 in good health. V is TRBV27 and J is TRBJ2-1; D tentatively reads TRBD1 or TRBD2 (5 bases each). This chain's CDR3 is CASSLERGLAYNEQFF. Written as DNA, the CDR3 is TGTGCCAGCAGTTTGGAGAGGGGCCTCGCCTACAATGAGCAGTTCTTC.